This T cell receptor (beta chain) was identified in a study of blood T cell repertoires in COVID-19. About the study: Sources were T cells, B-cell-depleted T cells, or PBMCs; the material itself was cDNA or gDNA.

Produced via immunoSEQ multiplex PCR; TCRdb's table is partial and in-frame only. The table has about 200,000 clones, around 85% seen once; the top ten hold 6% to 9.5%. The V and J ends lost 5 bases and 7 bases respectively, with 14 bases between them. Germline V gene lookup returns CDR1 MNHNY and CDR2 SVGAGI (reference sequence). This CDR3 region has 13 residues. The TCR comes from a woman at least 80 years old with acute or convalescent COVID-19. Material for sequencing was peripheral blood. The chain is built from TRBV6-6 and TRBJ1-2, with D perhaps matching TRBD1 (6 bases). CDR3 loop: CASSTSQGSGYTF. In DNA, the CDR3 is TGTGCCAGCAGTACGTCACAGGGCTCTGGCTACACCTTC.